The 8 T cell receptor beta chains presented below share a single source sample, sequenced in a study of spatial heterogeneity in lung cancer. One entry per CDR3 protein, called by TCRdb with MiXCR from the 5' RACE reads. The sample consists of roughly 9,700 distinct CDR3 sequences, approximately 3.6% of them appearing once. Time point of the sample: blood taken at disease recurrence. Extraction of whole RNA from tumor, nontumor lung or frozen PBMC preceded unsorted sequencing. The sample here was PBMCs, taken at recurrence. The source is a female donor with early-stage non-small cell lung cancer.

This clonotype turned up a few times. This beta chain turned up in a library designed for alpha chains; as an off-target read, its abundance says little. The chain links TRBV29-1 to TRBJ2-5; D assignment may be TRBD1 or TRBD2 (5 bases each). Germline V gene data show CDR1 as SQVTM and CDR2 as ANQGSEA. Trimming pared 4 bases from V and 4 bases from J, leaving 19 bases between. The CDR3 totals 15 residues. CDR3 sequence (DNA): TGCAGCGTTGTTCCCCCACCGGGGCGCCGAGAGACCCAGTACTTC. As protein: CSVVPPPGRRETQYF.

A word on this clonotype: A junction end diverges from the germline sequence, so it may reflect a read error. Found in a library prepared for alpha chains, this beta chain is an off-target read, and its abundance has little meaning. V is TRBV7-3 and J is TRBJ2-3; D gene uncertain. Germline values: CDR1 SGHTA, CDR2 FQGTGA. The CDR3 extends over 12 amino acids. The CDR3 DNA sequence: TGTGTCAGCAGCCATTCGCCCTCCCCCGAGTATTTT. Residues: CVSSHSPSPEYF.

This clonotype was observed many times. This beta chain was picked up by a library intended for alpha chains and is off target, so its count carries little meaning. The chain recombines TRBV11-2 with TRBJ1-5; maybe TRBD1 (5 bases). The CDR3 is 13 residues long. V dropped 5 bases and J dropped 5 bases, with 10 bases sitting between them. The germline gives CDR1 SGHAT, CDR2 FQNNGV. The CDR3 loop reads CASSRDGDQPQHF. CDR3 DNA: TGTGCCAGCAGCCGGGACGGGGATCAGCCCCAGCATTTT.

This clonotype was seen at least ten times. In a library made to pick up alpha chains, this beta chain is a stray read with a size that means little. The CDR3 DNA reads TGTGCCAGCAGCTTGATCAGGGGGCGCGGGGCCAACGTCCTGACTTTC. Protein: CASSLIRGRGANVLTF. This chain connects TRBV11-2 to TRBJ2-6, with 8 bases aligning to TRBD1. The CDR3 loop spans 16 amino acids. CDR1 is SGHAT and CDR2 is FQNNGV in the germline V gene. V was pared by 3 bases and J by 4 bases, with 5 bases of the junction left unmatched.

This clonotype was seen ten or more times. This beta chain appears as a stray read in a library generated for alpha chains; its size is not informative. The CDR3 is CASSLWGTVNTQYF. The DNA of the CDR3 is TGTGCCAGCAGCTTATGGGGGACCGTAAATACGCAGTATTTT. The chain carries TRBV7-9 and TRBJ2-3, with D possibly called TRBD1 or TRBD2 (5 bases each). The CDR3 is 14 amino acids. Looked up from germline, CDR1 is SEHNR and CDR2 is FQNEAQ (reference sequence). Between the trimmed V and J ends, which lost 2 bases and 7 bases, there was a span of 13 bases.

At least ten counts were recorded for this clonotype. This beta chain is off target for a library built for alpha chains, so its abundance means little. The genes are TRBV7-2 and TRBJ2-3; 7 nucleotides agree with TRBD2. Looked up from germline, CDR1 is SGHTA and CDR2 is FQGNSA. The length of the CDR3 is 16 residues. V lost 1 base and J lost 2; bases outside the gene matches: 6. Here the CDR3 DNA reads TGTGCCAGCAGCTTAGATGTCGGGGGGTCCACAGATACGCAGTATTTT. Its protein is CASSLDVGGSTDTQYF.

This clonotype is medium-sized by share. This beta chain lies outside the target of a library built for alpha chains; its clone size means little. The genes are TRBV20-1 and TRBJ2-7, with TRBD2 as a possible D gene (5 bases). The CDR3 totals 12 residues. Germline CDR1 is DFQATT and CDR2 is SNEGSKA (reference sequence). The CDR3 DNA follows: TGCAGCACCCGCGCGGGTTCCTACGAGCAGTACTTC. Translation gives CSTRAGSYEQYF.

This clonotype was seen at least ten times. This beta chain is off target for a library built for alpha chains, so its abundance means little. The chain recombines TRBV20-1 with TRBJ2-7, with D hard to call. V was cut by 2 bases and J by 12 bases, with 26 bases left in between. There are 15 residues in the CDR3. Germline V gives CDR1 DFQATT, CDR2 SNEGSKA (reference sequence). The CDR3 spells CSARPGGTPTLQLYF. CDR3 DNA sequence: TGCAGTGCTAGACCCGGTGGCACTCCCACGCTTCAACTGTACTTC.